Shown below are 18 T cell receptor beta chains from a single sample sequenced in a study of read filtering for tumor transcriptome and immune sequencing. Molecular barcoded adaptors covering alpha/delta and beta/gamma chains were used on roughly 400 ng RNA. TCRdb reanalysed the reads using MiXCR and keeps one entry per CDR3 protein. The data show about 63,000 distinct CDR3 sequences, around 14% seen once. The sample taken for sequencing was a population of CD138-negative cells sorted from bone marrow. These receptors all stem from a donor at least 40 years old with multiple myeloma.

This clonotype was counted many times. V usage is TRBV5-1 and J usage is TRBJ2-1; the D gene is possibly TRBD2 (7 bases). The V gene's germline CDR1 is SGHRS and CDR2 YFSETQ. The CDR3 covers 17 residues. The V end lost 4 bases, the J end lost 2 bases, and 19 bases lay between the germline ends. As DNA, the CDR3 is TGCGCCAGCAGCCCCGTCGGGGGAGGGGGGGCCTACAATGAGCAGTTCTTC. This sequence encodes CASSPVGGGGAYNEQFF.

This clonotype has only a few counts. This chain's CDR3 is CASRLSDRANTEAFF. The CDR3 region has the DNA TGTGCCAGTAGACTATCTGACAGGGCGAACACTGAAGCTTTCTTT. The chain has TRBV19 and TRBJ1-1; TRBD1 matches at 7 bases. CDR1 and CDR2 (germline): LNHDA, SQIVND (reference sequence). The V gene end was trimmed by 6 bases and the J gene end by 1 base; junction bases not matched to a gene: 8. This CDR3 has 15 amino acids.

This clonotype was seen repeatedly, ten times or more. The chain is built from TRBV7-2 and TRBJ2-7; D is undetermined. Germline V lookup: CDR1 SGHTA, CDR2 FQGNSA. The length of the CDR3 is 13 residues. V dropped 3 bases and J dropped 2 bases, with 8 bases sitting between them. The CDR3 DNA is TGTGCCAGCAGCTTTGGGGTGACCTACGAGCAGTACTTC. It is translated as CASSFGVTYEQYF.

A note on this clonotype: This clone may be a read error of a much larger clone one base away. The J gene is TRBJ2-7, the V gene TRBV11-2, with 9 bases matching TRBD2. J was trimmed by 6 bases and V by 8 bases; bases with no gene match: 11. The CDR3 extends over 14 amino acids. Germline V gene data show CDR1 as SGHAT and CDR2 as FQNNGV. The CDR3 DNA sequence: TGTGCCAGCGGCCGCCCTAGCGGGGTTTGCGAGCAGTACTTC. Translated: CASGRPSGVCEQYF. The full variable domain, its missing parts supplied by reference TRBV11-2 and TRBJ2-7, is EAGVAQSPRYKIIEKRQSVAFWCNPISGHATLYWYQQILGQGPKLLIQFQNNGVVDDSQLPKDRFSAERLKGVDSTLKIQPAKLEDSAVYLCASGRPSGVCEQYFGPGTRLTVT.

With respect to this clonotype: A single base separates this from a much larger clone, so it may be a read error. The chain couples TRBV5-1 to TRBJ2-7; 9 nucleotides match TRBD2. This CDR3 spans 14 amino acids. Germline V gene data show CDR1 as SGHRS and CDR2 as YFSETQ. V dropped 4 bases and J dropped 1; count of bases not matched to a gene: 3. CDR3 in amino acids: CASSPSGASYEQYF. In DNA, the CDR3 is TGCGCCAGCAGCCCTAGCGGGGCTTCCTACGAGCAGTACTTC.

In its sample, this clonotype was seen many times. The rearrangement links TRBV5-1 to TRBJ1-1; 7 bases fit TRBD1. CDR3 length: 16 amino acids. CDR1 SGHRS and CDR2 YFSETQ come from the germline V gene. With V trimmed by 4 bases and J by 4 bases, 13 bases remained unmatched. The CDR3 DNA sequence: TGCGCCAGCAGCCGAACCGGGACAGTCGGGGTCACTGAAGCTTTCTTT. Its translation: CASSRTGTVGVTEAFF.

The chain combines TRBV20-1 with TRBJ2-7, with D perhaps matching TRBD1 or TRBD2 (7 bases each). The CDR3 has 15 residues. CDR1 and CDR2 (germline): DFQATT, SNEGSKA (reference sequence). Trimming took off 4 bases at V and 2 bases at J, with 18 bases between the two ends. In DNA, the CDR3 is TGCAGTGCTAACTCAGACAGGGAGGGAACCTACGAGCAGTACTTC. Its translation is CSANSDREGTYEQYF.

This clonotype occurred many times. The rearrangement joins TRBV29-1 to TRBJ2-7, with 10 positions matching TRBD2. Germline loops: CDR1 SQVTM, CDR2 ANQGSEA. The CDR3 is 17 residues long. V shed 4 bases, J shed 3 bases, and the junction held 15 bases outside the gene matches. This CDR3 reads CSVGGLAAPWVDYEQYF. In DNA form, the CDR3 reads TGCAGCGTTGGTGGACTAGCGGCCCCCTGGGTGGACTACGAGCAGTACTTC.

To note about this clonotype: Given a much more abundant clone one base away, this may be a read error. The J gene is TRBJ2-5, the V gene TRBV6-2 or TRBV6-3, with D perhaps given as TRBD1 or TRBD2 (5 bases each). The V end was cut by 11 bases, the J end by 1 base, with 17 bases between. The CDR3 extends over 14 amino acids. Germline V gives CDR1 MNHEY, CDR2 SVGEGT. The CDR3 sequence: CAGNGAGSQETQYF. The DNA for the CDR3 is TGTGCCGGCAACGGGGCTGGTTCCCAAGAGACCCAGTACTTC.

Only a few counts were recorded for this clonotype. The rearrangement links TRBV20-1 to TRBJ1-1, with D perhaps matching TRBD1 (6 bases). The CDR3 consists of 11 residues. Trimming pared 6 bases from V and 6 bases from J, leaving 11 bases between. Germline CDR1 is DFQATT and CDR2 is SNEGSKA (reference sequence). CDR3 residues: CSARGGAEAFF. Here the CDR3 DNA reads TGCAGTGCCCGAGGGGGAGCTGAAGCTTTCTTT.

There are many counts of this clonotype. The genes are TRBV4-1 and TRBJ1-1; D is ambiguous. This CDR3 contains 16 residues. Trimming removed 1 base at V and 3 bases at J, with 15 bases between. CDR1 is MGHRA, CDR2 YSYEKL, per germline. The chain's CDR3 is CASSQGSRARDTEAFF. The CDR3 region has the DNA TGCGCCAGCAGCCAAGGATCGCGGGCGAGGGACACTGAAGCTTTCTTT.

This clonotype was counted many times. The chain is built from TRBV19 and TRBJ2-7, with 8 bases identical to TRBD1. The CDR3 sequence is 16 residues long. Trimming at V came to 5 bases and at J to 1 base, leaving 10 bases not matched to a gene. Germline lookup yields CDR1 LNHDA and CDR2 SQIVND (reference sequence). The CDR3 sequence is CASSAPDRGGSYEQYF. CDR3 coding DNA: TGTGCCAGTAGTGCACCCGACAGGGGAGGATCCTACGAGCAGTACTTC.

This clonotype has a handful of counts. V and J are TRBV7-3 and TRBJ2-3; D may correspond to TRBD1 or TRBD2 (6 bases each). This CDR3 comprises 18 residues. Germline V gene sequence: CDR1 SGHTA, CDR2 FQGTGA. V lost 2 bases and J 0 bases, leaving 18 bases between the germline ends. The CDR3: CASSLEGGRAGSTDTQYF. Here the CDR3 DNA reads TGTGCCAGCAGCTTAGAGGGGGGCAGGGCGGGAAGCACAGATACGCAGTATTTT.

This clonotype was counted ten times or more. The chain links TRBV3-1 to TRBJ2-7; the D is unclear. The CDR3 covers 15 residues. Trimming removed 2 bases from V and 2 bases from J, with 13 bases in between. Per the germline V gene, CDR1 is LGHDT and CDR2 is YNNKEL (reference sequence). For the CDR3, the DNA is TGTGCCAGCAGCCAAACCCGTGCTCCCCCCTACGAGCAGTACTTC. Translation: CASSQTRAPPYEQYF.

The chain recombines TRBV7-9 with TRBJ1-1; tentative D call: TRBD1 (5 bases). This CDR3 region has 16 residues. Germline CDR1 is SEHNR and CDR2 is FQNEAQ (reference sequence). Trimming cost V 4 bases and J 0 bases, with 15 bases left between them. The CDR3 region has the DNA TGTGCCAGCAGCTCCCCGCCGGGGACCATGAACACTGAAGCTTTCTTT. It yields the protein CASSSPPGTMNTEAFF.

This clonotype was counted only a few times. This chain uses TRBV27 with TRBJ2-2, with D possibly matching TRBD1 (6 bases). The ends were cut back, 9 bases at V and 11 bases at J, with 22 bases in the middle. The germline CDR1 and CDR2 sequences are MNHEY and SMNVEV (reference sequence). CDR3 length: 14 amino acids. DNA for the CDR3: TGTGCCAGTGATTTGACAGGACCTCCCGATGAGCTGTTTTTT. Its protein product is CASDLTGPPDELFF.

This clonotype has just one count. The chain uses TRBV28 and TRBJ1-1, with TRBD1 as a possible D gene (5 bases). The CDR3 runs 15 residues. CDR1 and CDR2 from the germline V gene are MDHEN and SYDVKM. The germline V and J ends were trimmed by 4 bases and 4 bases, with 16 bases remaining between them. The CDR3 sequence is CASSSLGVEGTEAFF. The CDR3 nucleotides read TGTGCCAGCAGTTCCTTAGGGGTGGAGGGCACTGAAGCTTTCTTT.

This clonotype has a count of ten or more. CDR3 residues: CASSDGGALGTEAFF. The CDR3 DNA sequence: TGCGCCAGCAGTGATGGGGGCGCCTTAGGCACTGAAGCTTTCTTT. This chain links TRBV10-2 with TRBJ1-1, with D perhaps matching TRBD1 (6 bases). Germline-derived CDR1 and CDR2 are WSHSY and SAAADI. CDR3 size: 15 residues. Trimming pared 3 bases from V and 4 bases from J, leaving 15 bases between.